This TCR beta chain was retrieved from a study of OX40 agonist ivuxolimab in advanced cancers. On the study more broadly: Patients were dosed with the agonistic anti-OX40 (CD134) antibody ivuxolimab. Findings and limits, study-wide: By week 6 at 0.1 to 3.0 mg/kg, blood CD4+ and CD8+ T cells had expanded clonally.

Clones were read by immunoSEQ multiplex PCR, and TCRdb kept only the in-frame ones, dropping some. The table includes 57,000 or so clones, under 85% detected once. As for this clone: Antigen: not known.

CDR1 KGHSH and CDR2 LQKENI come from the germline V gene. V was shortened by 4 bases and J by 3 bases, with 9 bases between the two germline ends. There are 13 residues in the CDR3. Blood samples were obtained at baseline, cycle 4 day 1, and cycle 7 day 1. This clonotype was sampled from an adult with an advanced solid tumor such as melanoma, head and neck, liver or kidney cancer. This specimen was CD4+ or CD8+ T cells sorted from blood, taken in a trial of the OX40 agonist ivuxolimab. The chain recombines TRBV18 with TRBJ1-1; D remains ambiguous. The CDR3, as DNA: TGTGCCAGCTCACGGCTGAGGGACACTGAAGCTTTCTTT. Its protein is CASSRLRDTEAFF.